This T cell receptor beta chain was found in a study of blood T cell repertoires in COVID-19. Study overall: The study drew acute and convalescent COVID-19 samples from the United States, Italy and Spain. PBMCs, B-cell-depleted T cells, or T cells were the source of the cDNA or gDNA that made up the material.

CDR1 and CDR2 from the germline V gene are MNHEY and SMNVEV (reference sequence). J gave up 0 bases and V 4 bases, and 11 bases lay outside the gene matches. The CDR3 loop spans 17 amino acids. Original methodology: Amplification of reference gene primers provided the estimated nucleated cell counts. The table came from immunoSEQ multiplex PCR; TCRdb's copy has only in-frame clones and leaves some out. V and J calls and clone size are as listed in that table; D and trimming were resolved from the DNA. The sample consists of about 160,000 clones, approximately 81% of them appearing once. The chain combines TRBV27 with TRBJ1-1; 7 positions match TRBD1. Sequenced input: peripheral blood. This TCR was recovered from a human donor with acute or convalescent COVID-19. The donor label of this sample is uncertain. The CDR3, as DNA: TGTGCCAGCAGTTCTAAATTTGCGACAGGGATGAACACTGAAGCTTTCTTT. Translating gives CASSSKFATGMNTEAFF.